Listed below are T cell receptor beta chains from one sample, sequenced in a study of T cells in Graves' hyperthyroidism and ophthalmopathy. TCRdb passed the multiplex PCR reads through MiXCR, listing each CDR3 protein once. The sample includes about 710,000 distinct CDR3 sequences, about a sixth of them seen just once. The sequenced sample was blood. Every receptor here comes from a young man with Graves' hyperthyroidism. Both conserved end residues are part of each CDR3. A D gene is named only where the DNA matches it firmly. Where a row states a size, it is once, few, many or the class of an expanded clone; other rows omit it.

size,J,V,D,CDR3,DNA
-,TRBJ2-1,TRBV24-1,TRBD2,CATSDLLGTSGIPSYNEQFF,TGTGCCACCAGTGATCTTCTTGGGACTAGCGGGATTCCCTCCTACAATGAGCAGTTCTTC
many,TRBJ2-7,TRBV11-3,-,CASSFGSGAYEQYF,TGTGCCAGCAGTTTCGGGTCCGGGGCCTACGAGCAGTACTTC
many,TRBJ2-7,TRBV9,-,CASSPNGQRDYEQYF,TGTGCCAGCAGCCCGAACGGACAGAGGGACTACGAGCAGTACTTC
many,TRBJ1-2,TRBV18,TRBD1,CASSHGTASNYGYTF,TGTGCCAGCTCGCATGGGACAGCATCTAACTATGGCTACACCTTC
-,TRBJ1-4,TRBV11-2,-,CASSCRRRDEKLFF,TGTGCCAGCAGCTGCCGGCGGAGAGATGAAAAACTGTTTTTT
few,TRBJ1-3,TRBV2,-,CASSEQGQGNTIYF,TGTGCCAGCAGTGAACAGGGGCAAGGAAACACCATATATTTT
few,TRBJ2-7,TRBV28,TRBD2,CASSLGSGTIEQYF,TGTGCCAGCAGTTTGGGAAGCGGGACTATCGAGCAGTACTTC
few,TRBJ2-5,TRBV7-2,-,CASSVPGGETQYF,TGTGCCAGCAGCGTCCCCGGGGGAGAGACCCAGTACTTC
many,TRBJ2-7,TRBV7-2,TRBD2,CASSSWAGDSYEQYF,TGTGCCAGCAGTAGCTGGGCGGGAGATTCCTACGAGCAGTACTTC
few,TRBJ1-4,TRBV19,TRBD1,CASSRLPGQGANEKLFF,TGTGCCAGTAGCCGACTTCCGGGACAGGGTGCTAATGAAAAACTGTTTTTT
many,TRBJ2-7,TRBV6-2/TRBV6-3,TRBD1,CASSYPGTDYEQYF,TGTGCCAGCAGTTACCCCGGGACAGACTACGAGCAGTACTTC
few,TRBJ1-1,TRBV7-9,-,CASSAGRTAEAFF,TGTGCCAGCAGCGCGGGCCGGACGGCTGAAGCTTTCTTT
few,TRBJ2-7,TRBV6-1,-,CASSPEREANYEQYF,TGTGCCAGCAGTCCCGAACGAGAAGCAAACTACGAGCAGTACTTC
few,TRBJ2-1,TRBV14,TRBD2,CASSNSLLAGVYNEQFF,TGTGCCAGCAGCAACTCACTACTAGCGGGAGTCTACAATGAGCAGTTCTTC
many,TRBJ2-5,TRBV12-3/TRBV12-4,-,CASTLGREETQYF,TGTGCCAGCACCCTCGGACGCGAAGAGACCCAGTACTTC
few,TRBJ2-1,TRBV20-1,TRBD2,CSARASGKYNEQFF,TGCAGTGCTAGAGCTAGCGGGAAATACAATGAGCAGTTCTTC
-,TRBJ1-5,TRBV6-1,-,CASRVSDQPQHF,TGTGCCAGCCGGGTTTCGGATCAGCCCCAGCATTTT
many,TRBJ2-1,TRBV11-3,TRBD2,CASSPWTSAEANEQFF,TGTGCCAGCAGCCCCTGGACTAGCGCTGAGGCCAATGAGCAGTTCTTC
many,TRBJ2-1,TRBV27,-,CASSFRDYNEQFF,TGTGCCAGCAGTTTCCGGGATTACAATGAGCAGTTCTTC
many,TRBJ2-7,TRBV7-9,-,CASSTPGLPYEQYF,TGTGCCAGCAGCACACCGGGCCTCCCCTACGAGCAGTACTTC
many,TRBJ2-1,TRBV20-1,-,CSASMAQAEQFF,TGCAGTGCTAGTATGGCCCAGGCTGAGCAGTTCTTC
many,TRBJ2-5,TRBV11-2,-,CASSPRLSLQETQYF,TGTGCCAGCAGCCCCCGTCTTAGCTTACAAGAGACCCAGTACTTC
-,TRBJ2-5,TRBV5-1,-,CASSGDQETQYF,TGCGCCAGCAGCGGGGACCAAGAGACCCAGTACTTC
-,TRBJ2-1,TRBV25-1,-,CASSDPGGNYNEQFF,TGTGCCAGCAGTGACCCAGGGGGGAACTACAATGAGCAGTTCTTC
many,TRBJ2-7,TRBV18,TRBD2,CASSPASGRAYEQYF,TGTGCCAGCTCACCAGCTAGCGGGAGGGCCTACGAGCAGTACTTC